Presented here are 20 T cell receptor beta chains from one specimen sequenced in a study of blood T cell repertoires in COVID-19. Repertoires were generated with immunoSEQ multiplex PCR, while TCRdb's copy carries only in-frame clones and drops some. Among over 150,000 clones listed, roughly 89% were seen once. Source material: peripheral blood. Receptor source: a woman aged 18-29 years who had recovered from COVID-19.

This chain links TRBV29-1 with TRBJ2-7; D is possibly TRBD1 (5 bases). CDR3 length: 17 amino acids. V was trimmed by 5 bases and J by 4 bases, leaving 27 bases between them. The germline V gene has CDR1 SQVTM and CDR2 ANQGSEA. The chain's CDR3 is CSVSETRLGLREYEQYF. In DNA form, the CDR3 reads TGCAGCGTTTCGGAAACCCGGTTAGGGCTCAGGGAATACGAGCAGTACTTC.

The V gene is TRBV11-2, the J gene TRBJ1-3, with no clear D. CDR3 length: 14 residues. From germline, CDR1 is SGHAT and CDR2 FQNNGV. Trimming stripped 4 bases from V and 1 base from J, with 8 bases between. The DNA for the CDR3 is TGTGCCAGCAGCTACCCCAGGTCTGGAAACACCATATATTTT. Translated: CASSYPRSGNTIYF.

The V and J genes are TRBV10-3 and TRBJ2-5; no firm D call. This CDR3 has 11 residues. CDR1 and CDR2 (germline): ENHRY, SYGVKD. The V end lost 7 bases, the J end lost 4 bases, and 7 bases lay between the germline ends. The CDR3 DNA reads TGTGCCATCAAAGGCGGAGAGACCCAGTACTTC. Its protein is CAIKGGETQYF.

V gene TRBV29-1 combines with J gene TRBJ1-4; 9 bases align to TRBD1. This CDR3 region has 15 residues. Trimming cost V 6 bases and J 0 bases; bases outside gene matches: 5. Germline lookup yields CDR1 SQVTM and CDR2 ANQGSEA. CDR3 in DNA: TGCAGCGTGACACAGGGGGCAGCAACTAATGAAAAACTGTTTTTT. Protein: CSVTQGAATNEKLFF.

J is TRBJ1-2 and V is TRBV6-5, with TRBD1 as a possible D gene (5 bases). In germline, CDR1 is MNHEY, CDR2 SVGAGI. Trimming removed 0 bases at V and 4 bases at J, with 12 bases between. The CDR3 length is 15 residues. The CDR3, as DNA: TGTGCCAGCAGTTACTCCGGGACTCCACCCTATGGCTACACCTTC. Its translation is CASSYSGTPPYGYTF.

V usage is TRBV7-4 and J usage is TRBJ1-4, with D hard to call. This CDR3 is built from 17 residues. Germline V CDR1 and CDR2: SGHVT, SQSDAQ. V was pared by 1 base and J by 0 bases, with 12 bases between. The CDR3 coding sequence is TGTGCCAGCAGCTTAGTGCGAGGGCCGGCAACTAATGAAAAACTGTTTTTT. It translates to CASSLVRGPATNEKLFF.

V is TRBV6-5 and J is TRBJ1-1; D call uncertain. V was clipped by 4 bases and J by 8 bases, with 11 bases between them. The germline V gene has CDR1 MNHEY and CDR2 SVGAGI. The CDR3 has 12 residues. DNA for the CDR3: TGTGCCAGCAGTTCCCCAGGCACCGAAGCTTTCTTT. It translates to CASSSPGTEAFF.

This sequence joins TRBV6-5 and TRBJ2-3; TRBD2 is a possible D gene (6 bases). Germline CDR1 is MNHEY and CDR2 is SVGAGI. Trimming removed 2 bases from V and 1 base from J, with 10 bases in between. CDR3 size: 15 residues. Here the CDR3 DNA reads TGTGCCAGCAGTTACGGTTCGGGGGGCACAGATACGCAGTATTTT. Translating it yields CASSYGSGGTDTQYF.

This clone was seen a few times. The rearrangement links TRBV9 to TRBJ1-4; D may be TRBD1 (6 bases). Trimming took off 4 bases at V and 4 bases at J, with 8 bases between the two ends. The CDR3 spans 13 residues. Germline CDR1 SGDLS, CDR2 YYNGEE. This CDR3 reads CASSLRGNEKLFF. CDR3 DNA sequence: TGTGCCAGCAGCCTCAGGGGTAATGAAAAACTGTTTTTT.

This clone appeared a few times. The chain carries TRBV7-9 and TRBJ2-2; 14 positions match TRBD2. Germline-derived CDR1 and CDR2 are SEHNR and FQNEAQ (reference sequence). This CDR3 contains 17 residues. The junction had 9 bases not matched to a gene; V was cut back by 7 bases and J by 5 bases. The CDR3 DNA reads as TGTGCCAGCAACCCGCCGGGACTAGCGGGAGAGACCGGGGAGCTGTTTTTT. It encodes CASNPPGLAGETGELFF. The full variable domain, with the rest looked up from reference TRBV7-9 and TRBJ2-2, is DTGVSQNPRHKITKRGQNVTFRCDPISEHNRLYWYRQTLGQGPEFLTYFQNEAQLEKSRLLSDRFSAERPKGSFSTLEIQRTEQGDSAMYLCASNPPGLAGETGELFFGEGSRLTVL.

J is TRBJ2-7 and V is TRBV7-8; D is unclear. Between the trimmed V and J ends, which lost 0 bases and 3 bases, there was a span of 15 bases. Germline-derived CDR1 and CDR2 are SGHVS and FQNEAQ. This CDR3 spans 16 amino acids. This CDR3 reads CASSLASQVLNYEQYF. DNA of the CDR3: TGTGCCAGCAGCTTAGCGAGCCAGGTATTAAACTACGAGCAGTACTTC. The full variable domain, rest sourced from reference TRBV7-8 and TRBJ2-7, is GAGVSQSPRYKVAKRGQDVALRCDPISGHVSLFWYQQALGQGPEFLTYFQNEAQLDKSGLPSDRFFAERPEGSVSTLKIQRTQQEDSAVYLCASSLASQVLNYEQYFGPGTRLTVT.

CDR3 DNA: TGTGCCACCAAGATACAGGGGGCAGGGGGCTACACCTTC. Its translation is CATKIQGAGGYTF. This chain connects TRBV24-1 to TRBJ1-2; 9 nucleotides agree with TRBD1. Germline assignment: CDR1 KGHDR and CDR2 SFDVKD. V was pared by 8 bases and J by 8 bases, with 8 bases of the junction left unmatched. The length of the CDR3 is 13 residues.

A single count supports this clone. The chain couples TRBV3-1 (or the pseudogene TRBV3-2) to TRBJ2-3, with TRBD1 identical over 9 bases. From germline, CDR1 is LGHDT and CDR2 YNNKEL (reference sequence). V shed 4 bases and J 4 bases; nucleotides not matched to a gene: 3. CDR3 size: 14 residues. CDR3 nucleotides: TGTGCCAGCAGCCGACAGGGGGTAGCAGATACGCAGTATTTT. This codes for CASSRQGVADTQYF.

This clone showed up just once. This sequence joins TRBV7-9 and TRBJ1-4; tentative D call: TRBD1 (5 bases). Trimming removed 5 bases from V and 3 bases from J, with 10 bases in between. In germline, CDR1 is SEHNR, CDR2 FQNEAQ (reference sequence). The CDR3 spans 14 residues. In DNA, the CDR3 is TGTGCCAGCAGCCCGCCGGGGGCTAATGAAAAACTGTTTTTT. It encodes CASSPPGANEKLFF.

In this sample, this clone turned up once. Germline and junction disagree at one end, which may indicate a read error. The gene calls are TRBV11-3 and TRBJ2-3; TRBD1 matches 9 bases. Germline-derived CDR1 and CDR2 are SGHNT and YENEEA. This CDR3 has 13 residues. The CDR3 nucleotides read TGTGCCAGCGGAACAGGGGGCACGGATACGCAGTATTTT. Its translation is CASGTGGTDTQYF.

The V gene is TRBV29-1, the J gene TRBJ2-5; the match to TRBD1 covers 7 bases. Germline V gives CDR1 SQVTM, CDR2 ANQGSEA. Unmatched junction bases numbered 12, after V lost 6 bases and J lost 5 bases. The CDR3 runs 14 residues. The CDR3: CSVNDQGEWETQYF. The CDR3 DNA reads as TGCAGCGTGAACGACCAGGGGGAATGGGAGACCCAGTACTTC.

The chain couples TRBV15 to TRBJ2-2, with D tentatively TRBD2 (5 bases). Trimming took 5 bases from V and 3 from J, leaving 10 bases between them. Looked up from germline, CDR1 is LNHNV and CDR2 is YYDKDF (reference sequence). This CDR3 has 14 amino acids. CDR3: CATSPERDTGELFF. Written as DNA, the CDR3 is TGTGCCACCAGCCCCGAGAGGGACACCGGGGAGCTGTTTTTT.

The rearrangement joins TRBV2 to TRBJ2-3, with TRBD2 matching 16 bases. The germline CDR1 and CDR2 sequences are SNHLY and FYNNEI. The V gene end was trimmed by 7 bases and the J gene end by 6 bases; junction bases not matched to a gene: 7. The CDR3 has 16 amino acids. The chain's CDR3 is CASTVGLAGGRDTQYF. CDR3 sequence (DNA): TGTGCCAGCACCGTGGGACTAGCGGGGGGGCGGGATACGCAGTATTTT. Filled out from reference TRBV2 and TRBJ2-3, the complete variable domain reads EPEVTQTPSHQVTQMGQEVILRCVPISNHLYFYWYRQILGQKVEFLVSFYNNEISEKSEIFDDQFSVERPDGSNFTLKIRSTKLEDSAMYFCASTVGLAGGRDTQYFGPGTRLTVL.

The chain uses TRBV7-2 and TRBJ1-2, with 9 bases fitting TRBD1. CDR3 length: 17 amino acids. The germline V gene has CDR1 SGHTA and CDR2 FQGNSA. After removal of 5 bases from V and 3 bases from J, the junction contained 13 bases not matched to a gene. The CDR3 bases are TGTGCCAGCAGCGGCTGGACAGGGGAGGATTGGGACTATGGCTACACCTTC. It specifies CASSGWTGEDWDYGYTF.

The rearrangement joins TRBV27 to TRBJ1-5, with unresolved D. The V gene's germline CDR1 is MNHEY and CDR2 SMNVEV (reference sequence). The CDR3 loop spans 14 amino acids. Trimming left V 0 bases short and J 3 bases short, with 6 bases between. The CDR3 bases are TGTGCCAGCAGTTTATCGGAGTTCAATCAGCCCCAGCATTTT. Translating it yields CASSLSEFNQPQHF.